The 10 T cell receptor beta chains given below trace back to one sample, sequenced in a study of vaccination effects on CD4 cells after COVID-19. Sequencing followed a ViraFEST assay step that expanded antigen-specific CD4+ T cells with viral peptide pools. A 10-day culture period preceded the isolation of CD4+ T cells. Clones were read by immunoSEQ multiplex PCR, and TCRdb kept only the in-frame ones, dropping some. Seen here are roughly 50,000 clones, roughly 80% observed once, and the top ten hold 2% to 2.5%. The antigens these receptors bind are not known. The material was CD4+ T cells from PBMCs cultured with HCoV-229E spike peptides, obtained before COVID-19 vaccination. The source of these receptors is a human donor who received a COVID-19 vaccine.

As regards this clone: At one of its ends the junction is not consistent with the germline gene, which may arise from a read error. CDR3 sequence (DNA): TGCGGGGCAGGCGACACCGTTTATGGCTACACCTTC. Amino acid sequence: CGAGDTVYGYTF. The V and J genes are TRBV28 and TRBJ1-2; TRBD1 is a possible D gene (5 bases). In germline, CDR1 is MDHEN, CDR2 SYDVKM. The CDR3 runs 12 residues.

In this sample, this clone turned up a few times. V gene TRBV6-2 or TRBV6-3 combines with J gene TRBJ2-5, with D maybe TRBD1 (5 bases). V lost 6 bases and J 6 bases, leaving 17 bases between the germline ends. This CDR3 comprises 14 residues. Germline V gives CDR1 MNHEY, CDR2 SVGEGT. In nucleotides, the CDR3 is TGTGCCAGCAGCTCGAATAGGGGCGCGAAGACCCAGTACTTC. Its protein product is CASSSNRGAKTQYF.

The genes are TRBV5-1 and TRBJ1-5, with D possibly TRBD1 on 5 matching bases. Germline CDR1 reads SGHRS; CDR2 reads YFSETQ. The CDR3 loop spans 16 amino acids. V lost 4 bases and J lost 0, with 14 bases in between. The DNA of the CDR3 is TGCGCCAGCAGCCCGGGACCGGGGGGTAGCAATCAGCCCCAGCATTTT. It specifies CASSPGPGGSNQPQHF.

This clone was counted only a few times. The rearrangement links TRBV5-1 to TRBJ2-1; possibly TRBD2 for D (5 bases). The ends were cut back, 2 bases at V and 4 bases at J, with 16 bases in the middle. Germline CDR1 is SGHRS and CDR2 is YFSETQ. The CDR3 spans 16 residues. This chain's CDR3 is CASSFRAVGDYNEQFF. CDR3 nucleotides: TGCGCCAGCAGCTTTAGAGCGGTCGGAGATTACAATGAGCAGTTCTTC.

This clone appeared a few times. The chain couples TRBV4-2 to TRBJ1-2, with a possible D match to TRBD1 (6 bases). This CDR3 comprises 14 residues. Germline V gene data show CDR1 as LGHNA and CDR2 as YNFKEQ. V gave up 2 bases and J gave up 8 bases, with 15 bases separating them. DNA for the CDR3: TGTGCCAGCAGCCAATTGCAGGAGGGGGAAGGCTACACCTTC. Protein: CASSQLQEGEGYTF.

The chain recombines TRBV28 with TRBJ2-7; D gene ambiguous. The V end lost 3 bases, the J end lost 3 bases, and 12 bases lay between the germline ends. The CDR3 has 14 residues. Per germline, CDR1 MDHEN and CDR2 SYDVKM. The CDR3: CASSLFYRRYEQYV. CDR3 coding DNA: TGTGCCAGCAGTTTGTTCTACAGACGCTACGAGCAGTACGTC.

CDR3 DNA sequence: TGTGCCAGCAGCCTCCGACAGGGCCAAGAGACCCAGTACTTC. Its protein product is CASSLRQGQETQYF. The chain is built from TRBV7-9 and TRBJ2-5; 7 nucleotides align to TRBD1. The germline V gene has CDR1 SEHNR and CDR2 FQNEAQ (reference sequence). Trimming cost V 5 bases and J 1 base; bases outside gene matches: 4. The CDR3 loop spans 14 amino acids.

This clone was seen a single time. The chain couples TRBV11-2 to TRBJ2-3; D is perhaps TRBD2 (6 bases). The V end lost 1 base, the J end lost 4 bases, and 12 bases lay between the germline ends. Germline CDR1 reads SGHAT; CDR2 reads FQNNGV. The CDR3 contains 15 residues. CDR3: CASSLVVGLADTQYF. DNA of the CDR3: TGTGCCAGCAGCTTAGTTGTGGGACTCGCAGATACGCAGTATTTT.

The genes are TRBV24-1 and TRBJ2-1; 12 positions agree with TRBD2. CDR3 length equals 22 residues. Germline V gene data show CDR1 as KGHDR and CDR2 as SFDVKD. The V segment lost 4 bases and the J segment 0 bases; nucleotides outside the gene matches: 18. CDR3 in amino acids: CATSDPTPGLAGDTSSYNEQFF. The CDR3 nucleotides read TGTGCCACCAGTGACCCCACTCCGGGACTAGCGGGTGATACGAGCTCCTACAATGAGCAGTTCTTC.

The CDR3 nucleotides are TGTGCCAGCAGGCGGACTAGCGGGGGGGCGGCGGGGACCCAGTACTTC. Its translation is CASRRTSGGAAGTQYF. V is TRBV5-4 and J is TRBJ2-5; 15 nucleotides agree with TRBD2. The CDR3 is 16 residues long. CDR1 SGHNT and CDR2 YYREEE come from the germline V gene (reference sequence). V trimming: 5 bases; J trimming: 7 bases; junction bases outside the gene matches: 9.